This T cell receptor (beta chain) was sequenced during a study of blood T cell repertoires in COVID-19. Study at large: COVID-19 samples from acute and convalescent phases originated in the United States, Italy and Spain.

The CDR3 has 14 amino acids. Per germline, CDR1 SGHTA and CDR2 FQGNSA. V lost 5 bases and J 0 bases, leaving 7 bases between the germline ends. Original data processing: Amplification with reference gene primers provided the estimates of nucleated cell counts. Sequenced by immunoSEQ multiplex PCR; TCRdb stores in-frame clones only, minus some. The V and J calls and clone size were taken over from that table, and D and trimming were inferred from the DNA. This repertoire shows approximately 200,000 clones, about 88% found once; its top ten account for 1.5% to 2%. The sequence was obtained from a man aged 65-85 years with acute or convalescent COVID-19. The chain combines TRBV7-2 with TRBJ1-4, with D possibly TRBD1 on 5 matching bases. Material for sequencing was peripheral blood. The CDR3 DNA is TGTGCCAGCAGCCCACAGGCAACTAATGAAAAACTGTTTTTT. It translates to CASSPQATNEKLFF.